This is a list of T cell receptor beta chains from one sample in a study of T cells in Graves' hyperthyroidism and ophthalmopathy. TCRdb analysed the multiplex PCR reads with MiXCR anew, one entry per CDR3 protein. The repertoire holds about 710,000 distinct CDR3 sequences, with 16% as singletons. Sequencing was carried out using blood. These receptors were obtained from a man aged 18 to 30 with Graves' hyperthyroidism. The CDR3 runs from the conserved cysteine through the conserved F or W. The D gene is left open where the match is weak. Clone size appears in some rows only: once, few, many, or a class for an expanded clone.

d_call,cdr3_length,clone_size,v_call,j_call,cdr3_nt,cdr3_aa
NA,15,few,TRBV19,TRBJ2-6,TGTGCCAGTAGGGACCGGGAGATGGGGGCCAACGTCCTGACTTTC,CASRDREMGANVLTF
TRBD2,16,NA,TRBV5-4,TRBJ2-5,TGTGCCAGCAGCTTGGAGCAGACTAGCGGTGGAGAGACCCAGTACTTC,CASSLEQTSGGETQYF
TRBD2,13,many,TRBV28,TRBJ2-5,TGTGCCAGCACTCTAGCGGGAGGGGAGACCCAGTACTTC,CASTLAGGETQYF
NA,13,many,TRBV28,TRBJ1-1,TGTGCCAGCAGTCTCTATAAAAACACTGAAGCTTTCTTT,CASSLYKNTEAFF
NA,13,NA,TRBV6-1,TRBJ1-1,TGTGCCAGCAGGCGCAAAGGGTGGACTGAAGCTTTCTTT,CASRRKGWTEAFF
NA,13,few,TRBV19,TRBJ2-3,TGTGCCAGTAGTTTCGGTAAAACAGATACGCAGTATTTT,CASSFGKTDTQYF
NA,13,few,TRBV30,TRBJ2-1,TGTGCCTGGGGACAGAAGGGCGACAATGAGCAGTTCTTC,CAWGQKGDNEQFF
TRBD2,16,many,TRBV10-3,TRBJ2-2,TGTGCCATCAGACCACTAGCGGGAGCAGGCACCGGGGAGCTGTTTTTT,CAIRPLAGAGTGELFF
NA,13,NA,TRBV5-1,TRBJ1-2,TGCGCCAGCACCCCGGGAGGAGGGAACGGCTACACCTTC,CASTPGGGNGYTF
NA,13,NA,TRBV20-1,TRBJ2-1,TGCAGTGCTAGCGGCCCTGTGGGTAATGAGCAGTTCTTC,CSASGPVGNEQFF
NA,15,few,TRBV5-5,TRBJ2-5,TGTGCCAGCAGCCCGCAGATGAGGGTCCAAGAGACCCAGTACTTC,CASSPQMRVQETQYF
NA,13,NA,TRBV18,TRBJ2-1,TGTGCCAGCTCACTAATCCAGGGTTTTGAGCAGTTCTTC,CASSLIQGFEQFF